This T cell receptor beta chain originates from a study of shared clonotypes between healthy human individuals. TCRdb keeps only in-frame clones here, not all; method: immunoSEQ multiplex PCR. The sample has under 1,100,000 clones; approximately 76% are singletons. The CDR3 spans 15 residues. The germline V gene encodes CDR1 SGHAT and CDR2 FQNNGV. V dropped 3 bases and J dropped 1; count of bases not matched to a gene: 5. This clonotype was sampled from a man younger than 30 in good health. The source material was memory CD4+ T cells sorted from blood. Indicated subset: CD45RA-negative fraction. The genes are TRBV11-2 and TRBJ2-5; TRBD2 agrees at 7 bases. This CDR3 is CASSLGDYLQETQYF. DNA of the CDR3: TGTGCCAGCAGCTTGGGGGACTATCTCCAAGAGACCCAGTACTTC.